Following are 2 T cell receptor beta chains from one sample sequenced in a study of CD8+ T cells in alopecia areata. Reverse transcribed after extraction, RNA yielded cDNA as the sequencing template. Data came from immunoSEQ multiplex PCR; TCRdb stores just in-frame clones and leaves some out. The top ten hold just over 35% of the sample, which has about 140,000 clones, approximately 56% seen once. Sequencing was done on a sample of CD8+ T cells sorted from blood. The receptors here all came from a human donor in good health.

The gene calls are TRBV5-1 and TRBJ2-3, with TRBD1 matching over 8 bases. After removal of 6 bases from V and 2 bases from J, the junction contained 8 bases not matched to a gene. CDR1 is SGHRS, CDR2 YFSETQ, per germline. The CDR3 is made up of 15 amino acids. The CDR3 spells CASTSDRVDTDTQYF. The CDR3 nucleotides are TGCGCCAGCACCTCGGACAGGGTTGACACAGATACGCAGTATTTT.

By share, this clone counts as large. The rearrangement uses TRBV28 and TRBJ2-6, with 9 bases lining up with TRBD1. Germline trimming cut 8 bases from V and 3 bases from J; bases unmatched to any gene: 23. CDR1 is MDHEN, CDR2 SYDVKM, per germline. The CDR3 totals 21 residues. CDR3 coding DNA: TGTGCCAGCTATACCGGGAGTTTTTACTTAGGGACAGGGAATGGGGCCAACGTCCTGACTTTC. It specifies CASYTGSFYLGTGNGANVLTF.